The rows below give T cell receptor beta chains drawn from one sample of a study of response to subunit inactivated influenza vaccine. TCRdb processed the RT-PCR reads anew with MiXCR; each CDR3 protein has one entry. Here the sample spans over 750,000 distinct CDR3 sequences, 21% being singletons. The sequences come from PBMCs from blood, collected about 5 days after vaccination. The receptors here all came from a man aged 50-59 years who received an inactivated influenza vaccine. The CDR3 runs from the conserved cysteine through the conserved F or W. Fields, in order: clone size, D gene, J gene, V gene, CDR3 protein, CDR3 DNA. A D gene is named only where the DNA matches it firmly. Size is stated for part of the rows, as once, few or many counts, or as a class when the clone is expanded.

abundance: few
d_gene: TRBD2
j_gene: TRBJ2-2
v_gene: TRBV20-1
CDR3aa: CSADGRLAGGLVTGELFF
CDR3nt: TGCAGTGCTGACGGGAGACTAGCGGGGGGGCTCGTCACCGGGGAGCTGTTTTTT

abundance: many
d_gene: .
j_gene: TRBJ2-2
v_gene: TRBV29-1
CDR3aa: CSVEDGVGYTGELFF
CDR3nt: TGCAGCGTTGAAGATGGGGTCGGGTACACCGGGGAGCTGTTTTTT

abundance: .
d_gene: TRBD1
j_gene: TRBJ1-1
v_gene: TRBV2
CDR3aa: CASSVQRQGSNTEAFF
CDR3nt: TGTGCCAGCAGTGTACAAAGACAGGGTTCGAACACTGAAGCTTTCTTT

abundance: few
d_gene: TRBD1
j_gene: TRBJ2-7
v_gene: TRBV6-1
CDR3aa: CASSGTGAEQYF
CDR3nt: TGTGCCAGCAGTGGGACAGGGGCCGAGCAGTACTTC

abundance: .
d_gene: .
j_gene: TRBJ2-1
v_gene: TRBV24-1
CDR3aa: CATSDSGLLPYNEQFF
CDR3nt: TGTGCCACCAGTGATTCCGGACTACTCCCCTACAATGAGCAGTTCTTC

abundance: .
d_gene: .
j_gene: TRBJ1-2
v_gene: TRBV27
CDR3aa: CASSLGRAYGYTF
CDR3nt: TGTGCCAGCAGTTTGGGAAGAGCCTATGGCTACACCTTC

abundance: .
d_gene: .
j_gene: TRBJ1-1
v_gene: TRBV10-3
CDR3aa: CAISERGAGGTEAFF
CDR3nt: TGTGCCATCAGTGAACGGGGGGCTGGCGGCACTGAAGCTTTCTTT

abundance: .
d_gene: .
j_gene: TRBJ2-5
v_gene: TRBV27
CDR3aa: CASRPNRYRIQETQYF
CDR3nt: TGTGCCAGCAGACCTAACCGCTACAGGATCCAAGAGACCCAGTACTTC

abundance: many
d_gene: TRBD1
j_gene: TRBJ1-4
v_gene: TRBV7-9
CDR3aa: CASSWTGMEKLFF
CDR3nt: TGTGCCAGCAGCTGGACAGGGATGGAAAAACTGTTTTTT

abundance: .
d_gene: TRBD2
j_gene: TRBJ2-7
v_gene: TRBV20-1
CDR3aa: CSAREHLAGAGEQYF
CDR3nt: TGCAGTGCTAGAGAACATCTAGCGGGAGCAGGCGAGCAGTACTTC

abundance: few
d_gene: .
j_gene: TRBJ2-7
v_gene: TRBV12-3/TRBV12-4
CDR3aa: CASSLFRYEQYF
CDR3nt: TGTGCCAGCAGTTTATTTCGGTACGAGCAGTACTTC

abundance: few
d_gene: .
j_gene: TRBJ1-6
v_gene: TRBV4-1
CDR3aa: CASSQGQGSDSPLHF
CDR3nt: TGCGCCAGCAGCCAAGGGCAGGGGTCGGATTCACCCCTCCACTTT

abundance: .
d_gene: .
j_gene: TRBJ2-7
v_gene: TRBV6-1
CDR3aa: CASTSHRAPHEQYF
CDR3nt: TGTGCCAGCACCTCCCACAGGGCCCCCCACGAGCAGTACTTC

abundance: .
d_gene: .
j_gene: TRBJ2-5
v_gene: TRBV20-1
CDR3aa: CSARAAMSPETQYF
CDR3nt: TGCAGTGCTAGAGCTGCCATGAGCCCGGAGACCCAGTACTTC

abundance: few
d_gene: TRBD2
j_gene: TRBJ2-7
v_gene: TRBV15
CDR3aa: CATSTRGGDEQYF
CDR3nt: TGTGCCACCAGCACGCGGGGAGGGGACGAGCAGTACTTC

abundance: .
d_gene: .
j_gene: TRBJ2-7
v_gene: TRBV20-1
CDR3aa: CSARDDPGEQYF
CDR3nt: TGCAGTGCTAGAGATGACCCGGGCGAGCAGTACTTC

abundance: .
d_gene: TRBD1
j_gene: TRBJ2-7
v_gene: TRBV4-3
CDR3aa: CASSQDPYGTGNSYEQYF
CDR3nt: TGCGCCAGCAGCCAAGATCCGTACGGGACAGGGAATTCCTACGAGCAGTACTTC

abundance: .
d_gene: .
j_gene: TRBJ2-3
v_gene: TRBV5-1
CDR3aa: CASSLALGGADTQYF
CDR3nt: TGCGCCAGCAGCTTGGCTCTGGGGGGCGCAGATACGCAGTATTTT

abundance: few
d_gene: TRBD2
j_gene: TRBJ2-7
v_gene: TRBV7-2
CDR3aa: CASSLNTLAGGLYEQYF
CDR3nt: TGTGCCAGCAGCCTAAATACACTAGCGGGAGGTCTCTACGAGCAGTACTTC

abundance: .
d_gene: .
j_gene: TRBJ1-1
v_gene: TRBV12-3/TRBV12-4
CDR3aa: CASSLGEWGTEAFF
CDR3nt: TGTGCCAGCAGTTTAGGCGAATGGGGCACTGAAGCTTTCTTT

abundance: .
d_gene: TRBD1
j_gene: TRBJ2-7
v_gene: TRBV5-1
CDR3aa: CASSWDSLTYEQYF
CDR3nt: TGCGCCAGCAGCTGGGACAGCCTAACCTACGAGCAGTACTTC